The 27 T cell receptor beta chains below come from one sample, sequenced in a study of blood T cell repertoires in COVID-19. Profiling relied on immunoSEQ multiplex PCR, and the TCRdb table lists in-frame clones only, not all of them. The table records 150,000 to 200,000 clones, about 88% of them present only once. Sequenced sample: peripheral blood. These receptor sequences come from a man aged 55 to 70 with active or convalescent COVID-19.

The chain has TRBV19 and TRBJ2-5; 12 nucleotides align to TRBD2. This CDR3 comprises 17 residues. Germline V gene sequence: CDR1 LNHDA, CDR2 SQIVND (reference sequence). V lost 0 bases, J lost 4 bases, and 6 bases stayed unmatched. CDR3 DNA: TGTGCCAGTAGTATAGATCACGGACTAGCGGGAAGAGAGACCCAGTACTTC. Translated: CASSIDHGLAGRETQYF.

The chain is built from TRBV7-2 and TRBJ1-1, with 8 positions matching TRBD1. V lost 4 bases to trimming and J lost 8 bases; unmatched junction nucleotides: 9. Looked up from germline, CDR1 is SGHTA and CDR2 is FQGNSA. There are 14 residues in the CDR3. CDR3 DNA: TGTGCCAGCAGCTCAGGACAGGGTCGGCGGGAAGCTTTCTTT. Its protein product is CASSSGQGRREAFF.

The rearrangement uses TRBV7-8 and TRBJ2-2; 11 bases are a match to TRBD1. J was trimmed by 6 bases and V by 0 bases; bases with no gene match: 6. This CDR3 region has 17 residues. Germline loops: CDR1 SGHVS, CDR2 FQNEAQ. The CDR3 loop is CASSLAVGTGGAGELFF. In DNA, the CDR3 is TGTGCCAGCAGCTTAGCGGTTGGGACAGGGGGGGCCGGGGAGCTGTTTTTT. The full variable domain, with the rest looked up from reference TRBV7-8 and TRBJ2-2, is GAGVSQSPRYKVAKRGQDVALRCDPISGHVSLFWYQQALGQGPEFLTYFQNEAQLDKSGLPSDRFFAERPEGSVSTLKIQRTQQEDSAVYLCASSLAVGTGGAGELFFGEGSRLTVL.

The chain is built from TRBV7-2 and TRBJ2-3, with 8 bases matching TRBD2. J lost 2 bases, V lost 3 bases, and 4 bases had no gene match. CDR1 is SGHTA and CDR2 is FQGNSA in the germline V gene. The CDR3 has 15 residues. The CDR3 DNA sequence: TGTGCCAGCAGCTTTCTAGCGGGTATCACAGATACGCAGTATTTT. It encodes CASSFLAGITDTQYF. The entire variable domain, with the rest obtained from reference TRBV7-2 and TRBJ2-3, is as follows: GAGVSQSPSNKVTEKGKDVELRCDPISGHTALYWYRQSLGQGLEFLIYFQGNSAPDKSGLPSDRFSAERTGGSVSTLTIQRTQQEDSAVYLCASSFLAGITDTQYFGPGTRLTVL.

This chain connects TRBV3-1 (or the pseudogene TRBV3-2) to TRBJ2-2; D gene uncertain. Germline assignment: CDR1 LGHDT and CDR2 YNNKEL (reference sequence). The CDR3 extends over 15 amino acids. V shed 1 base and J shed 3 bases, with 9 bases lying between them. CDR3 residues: CASSQGTGHTGELFF. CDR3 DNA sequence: TGTGCCAGCAGCCAAGGCACTGGGCACACCGGGGAGCTGTTTTTT.

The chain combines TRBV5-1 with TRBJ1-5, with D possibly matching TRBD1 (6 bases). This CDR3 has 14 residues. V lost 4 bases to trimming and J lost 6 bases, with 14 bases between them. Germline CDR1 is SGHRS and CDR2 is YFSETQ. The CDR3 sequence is CASSPLDRSQPQHF. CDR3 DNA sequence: TGCGCCAGCAGCCCTCTAGACAGGTCTCAGCCCCAGCATTTT.

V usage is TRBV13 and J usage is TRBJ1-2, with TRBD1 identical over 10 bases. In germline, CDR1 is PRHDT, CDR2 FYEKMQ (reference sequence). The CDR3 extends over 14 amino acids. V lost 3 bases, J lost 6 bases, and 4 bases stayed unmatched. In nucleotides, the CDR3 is TGTGCCAGCAGCTTCGACAGGGGGCCCAATGGCTACACCTTC. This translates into CASSFDRGPNGYTF.

CDR3 loop: CAISEFPRGSYGYTF. CDR3 sequence (DNA): TGTGCCATCAGTGAGTTCCCCCGCGGAAGCTATGGCTACACCTTC. The gene calls are TRBV10-3 and TRBJ1-2; D is ambiguous. With 1 base removed from V and 4 bases from J, the gap between germline ends came to 13 bases. This CDR3 comprises 15 residues. Germline V gene sequence: CDR1 ENHRY, CDR2 SYGVKD.

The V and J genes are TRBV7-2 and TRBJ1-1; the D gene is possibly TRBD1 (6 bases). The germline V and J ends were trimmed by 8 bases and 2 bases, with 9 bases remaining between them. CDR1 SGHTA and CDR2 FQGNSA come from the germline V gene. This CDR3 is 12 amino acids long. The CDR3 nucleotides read TGTGCCAGCCTACAGGGTAACACTGAAGCTTTCTTT. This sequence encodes CASLQGNTEAFF.

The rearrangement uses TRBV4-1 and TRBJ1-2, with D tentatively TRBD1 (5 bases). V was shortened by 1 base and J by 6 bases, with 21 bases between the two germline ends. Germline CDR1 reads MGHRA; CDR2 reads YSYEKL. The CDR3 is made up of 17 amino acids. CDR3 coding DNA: TGCGCCAGCAGCCAAGGGCAGGGCCGACTCAGAATACATGGCTACACCTTC. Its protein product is CASSQGQGRLRIHGYTF.

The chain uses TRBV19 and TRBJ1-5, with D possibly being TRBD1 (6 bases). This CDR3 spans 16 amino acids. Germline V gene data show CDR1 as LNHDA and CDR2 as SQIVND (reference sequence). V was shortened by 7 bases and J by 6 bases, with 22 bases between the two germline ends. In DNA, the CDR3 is TGTGCCAGTACTTCCTTAGGAAGGGGGAGTGTTCAGCCCCAGCATTTT. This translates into CASTSLGRGSVQPQHF.

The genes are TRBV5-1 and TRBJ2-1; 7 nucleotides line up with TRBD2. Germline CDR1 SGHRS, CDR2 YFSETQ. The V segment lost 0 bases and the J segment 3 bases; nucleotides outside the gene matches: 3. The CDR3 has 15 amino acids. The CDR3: CASSLALADYNEQFF. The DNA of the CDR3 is TGCGCCAGCAGCTTGGCTCTAGCGGACTACAATGAGCAGTTCTTC. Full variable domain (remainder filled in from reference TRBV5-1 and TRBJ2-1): KAGVTQTPRYLIKTRGQQVTLSCSPISGHRSVSWYQQTPGQGLQFLFEYFSETQRNKGNFPGRFSGRQFSNSRSEMNVSTLELGDSALYLCASSLALADYNEQFFGPGTRLTVL.

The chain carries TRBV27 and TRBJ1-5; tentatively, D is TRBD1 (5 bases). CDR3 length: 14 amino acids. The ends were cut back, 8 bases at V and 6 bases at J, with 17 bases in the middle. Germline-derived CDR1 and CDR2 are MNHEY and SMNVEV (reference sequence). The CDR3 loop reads CASAAGGFGQPQHF. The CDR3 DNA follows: TGTGCCAGCGCGGCGGGGGGTTTCGGTCAGCCCCAGCATTTT.

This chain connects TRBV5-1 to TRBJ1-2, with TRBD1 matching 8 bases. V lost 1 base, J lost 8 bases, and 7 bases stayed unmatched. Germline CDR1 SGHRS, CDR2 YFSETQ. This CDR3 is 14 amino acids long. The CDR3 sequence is CASSLTTGVNGYTF. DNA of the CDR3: TGCGCCAGCAGCTTGACGACAGGGGTAAACGGCTACACCTTC.

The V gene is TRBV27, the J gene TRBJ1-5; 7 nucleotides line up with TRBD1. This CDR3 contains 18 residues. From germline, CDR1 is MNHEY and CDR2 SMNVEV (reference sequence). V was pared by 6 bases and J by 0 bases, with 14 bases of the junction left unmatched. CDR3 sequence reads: CASRRGWDSGYSNQPQHF. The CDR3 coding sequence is TGTGCCAGCAGAAGAGGATGGGACAGTGGATATAGCAATCAGCCCCAGCATTTT.

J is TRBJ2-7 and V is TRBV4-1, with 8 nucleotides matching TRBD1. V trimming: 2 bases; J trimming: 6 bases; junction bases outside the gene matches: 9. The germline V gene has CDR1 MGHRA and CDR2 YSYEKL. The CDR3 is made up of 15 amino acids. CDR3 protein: CASSQIRTGFREQYF. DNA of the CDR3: TGCGCCAGCAGCCAAATAAGGACAGGGTTCCGCGAGCAGTACTTC.

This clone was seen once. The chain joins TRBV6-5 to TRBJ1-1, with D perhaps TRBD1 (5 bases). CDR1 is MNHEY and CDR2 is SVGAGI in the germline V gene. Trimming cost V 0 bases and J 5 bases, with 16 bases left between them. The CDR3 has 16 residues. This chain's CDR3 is CASSYSIVGGGTEAFF. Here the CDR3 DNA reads TGTGCCAGCAGTTACTCGATTGTTGGGGGGGGTACTGAAGCTTTCTTT.

The CDR3 spells CASSQSYSGGRATGELFF. The CDR3 bases are TGCGCCAGCAGCCAGTCCTACTCTGGCGGGAGGGCCACCGGGGAGCTGTTTTTT. The chain combines TRBV4-1 with TRBJ2-2; 9 bases fit TRBD2. The CDR3 runs to 18 residues. Losses at the gene ends were 3 bases for V and 4 bases for J; bases not matched to a gene: 12. The germline V gene encodes CDR1 MGHRA and CDR2 YSYEKL.

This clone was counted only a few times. CDR3 region: CASSDLAGFSYEQYF. In DNA, the CDR3 is TGCGCCAGCAGTGACCTAGCGGGATTCTCCTACGAGCAGTACTTC. The chain recombines TRBV10-2 with TRBJ2-7, with 9 bases identical to TRBD2. Per the germline V gene, CDR1 is WSHSY and CDR2 is SAAADI. Trimming at V came to 3 bases and at J to 0 bases, leaving 3 bases not matched to a gene. This CDR3 is 15 amino acids long.

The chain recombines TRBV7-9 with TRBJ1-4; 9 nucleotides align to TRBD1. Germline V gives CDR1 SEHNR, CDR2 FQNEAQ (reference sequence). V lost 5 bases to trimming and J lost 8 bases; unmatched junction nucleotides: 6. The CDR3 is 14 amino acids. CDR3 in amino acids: CASSRDRDYEKLFF. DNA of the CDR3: TGTGCCAGCAGCAGGGACAGGGATTACGAAAAACTGTTTTTT.

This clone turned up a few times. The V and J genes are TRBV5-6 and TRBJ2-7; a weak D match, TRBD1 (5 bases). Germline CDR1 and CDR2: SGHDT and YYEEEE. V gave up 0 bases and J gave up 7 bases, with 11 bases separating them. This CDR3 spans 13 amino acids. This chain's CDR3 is CASSLGTPTEQYF. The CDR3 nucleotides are TGTGCCAGCAGCTTGGGGACACCGACTGAGCAGTACTTC.

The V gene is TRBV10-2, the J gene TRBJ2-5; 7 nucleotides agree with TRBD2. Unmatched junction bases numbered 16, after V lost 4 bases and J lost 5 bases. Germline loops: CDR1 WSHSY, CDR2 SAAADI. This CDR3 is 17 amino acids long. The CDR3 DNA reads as TGCGCCAGCAGTGTACTCAGCGGGGCCAGGTTAGGGGAGACCCAGTACTTC. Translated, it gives CASSVLSGARLGETQYF.

CDR3 protein: CASRSGSSYEQYF. The CDR3 coding sequence is TGTGCCAGCCGGAGCGGGAGCTCCTACGAGCAGTACTTC. The V gene is TRBV6-5, the J gene TRBJ2-7; 8 bases are a match to TRBD2. Germline-derived CDR1 and CDR2 are MNHEY and SVGAGI. The J segment lost 0 bases and the V segment lost 8 bases, leaving 3 bases of the junction unmatched. The CDR3 is 13 amino acids.

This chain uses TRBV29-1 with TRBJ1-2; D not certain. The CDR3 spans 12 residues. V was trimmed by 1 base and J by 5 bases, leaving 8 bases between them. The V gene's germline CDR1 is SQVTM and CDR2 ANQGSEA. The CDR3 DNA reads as TGCAGCGTTGAAGCCCGGGTTTATGGCTACACCTTC. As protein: CSVEARVYGYTF.

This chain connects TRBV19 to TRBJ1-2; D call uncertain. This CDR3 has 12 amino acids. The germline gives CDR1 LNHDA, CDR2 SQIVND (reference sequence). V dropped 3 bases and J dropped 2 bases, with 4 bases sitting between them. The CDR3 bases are TGTGCCAGTAGTATTTTAAACTATGGCTACACCTTC. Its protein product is CASSILNYGYTF.

This chain's CDR3 is CASSVQGQGSGELFF. As DNA, the CDR3 is TGTGCCAGCAGCGTCCAGGGACAGGGATCGGGGGAGCTGTTTTTT. V gene TRBV6-4 combines with J gene TRBJ2-2, with 9 bases that match TRBD1. The CDR3 extends over 15 amino acids. Trimming removed 6 bases from V and 8 bases from J; junction bases left unmatched: 10. Germline V CDR1 and CDR2: MRHNA, SNTAGT.

CDR3 nucleotide sequence: TGTGCCAGCAGCCCGGGGACTAGCGGGAGCAATGAGCAGTTCTTC. It specifies CASSPGTSGSNEQFF. The chain joins TRBV7-2 to TRBJ2-1; 14 bases fit TRBD2. V dropped 5 bases and J dropped 6; count of bases not matched to a gene: 3. The CDR3 length is 15 residues. The germline CDR1 and CDR2 sequences are SGHTA and FQGNSA.